This record covers a single TCR beta chain. This specimen belongs to a study of blood T cell repertoires in COVID-19. Study overall: Samples of COVID-19 (acute and convalescent) were obtained from the United States, Italy and Spain. In each case, the material was cDNA or gDNA derived from T cells, B-cell-depleted T cells, or PBMCs.

Per the original data handling: Amplification from reference gene primers served as the basis for estimated nucleated cell counts. The data were produced by immunoSEQ multiplex PCR, yet TCRdb's version contains in-frame clones alone and is incomplete. D and trimming come from the DNA, and the V and J calls and clone size come from that table. The sample consists of 55,000 to 80,000 clones, 65% to 85% of them appearing once. Germline V gene lookup returns CDR1 MNHNS and CDR2 SASEGT. This CDR3 spans 17 amino acids. V shed 0 bases and J 6 bases; nucleotides not matched to a gene: 9. Sequences were obtained from peripheral blood. The chain uses TRBV6-1 and TRBJ2-3; TRBD2 matches 10 bases. This TCR came from a human donor in a cohort sampled during active COVID-19. This CDR3 reads CASSEAQLAGMADTQYF. The DNA of the CDR3 is TGTGCCAGCAGTGAAGCGCAACTAGCGGGGATGGCTGATACGCAGTATTTT.